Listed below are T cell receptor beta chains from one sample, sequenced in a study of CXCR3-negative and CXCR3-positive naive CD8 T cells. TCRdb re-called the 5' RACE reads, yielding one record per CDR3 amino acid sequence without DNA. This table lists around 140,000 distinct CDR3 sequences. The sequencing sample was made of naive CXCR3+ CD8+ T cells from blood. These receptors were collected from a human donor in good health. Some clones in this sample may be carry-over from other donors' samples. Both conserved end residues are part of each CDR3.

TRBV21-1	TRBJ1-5	CASRHRVLDQPQHF
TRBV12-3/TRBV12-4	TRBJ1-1	CASSPFDAGTEAFF
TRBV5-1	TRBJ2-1	CASSSTTGDYNEQFF
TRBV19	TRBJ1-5	CASSAWGGENQPQHF
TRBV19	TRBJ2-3	CASSISGARADTQYF
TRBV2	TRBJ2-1	CASSEWQYNEQFF
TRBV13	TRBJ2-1	CASSSGGLADNEQFF
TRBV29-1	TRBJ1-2	CSVGLNYGYTF
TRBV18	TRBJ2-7	CASSPGASGYEQYF
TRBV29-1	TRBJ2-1	CSVDLSGEGYNEQFF
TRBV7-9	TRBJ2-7	CASSSPTSGVNEQYF
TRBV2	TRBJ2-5	CASSTYAEETQYF
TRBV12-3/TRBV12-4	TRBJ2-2	CASRDFAGHYTGELFF
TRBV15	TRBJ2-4	CATSREAKNIQYF
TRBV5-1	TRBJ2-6	CASSLHPRTGNSGANVLTF
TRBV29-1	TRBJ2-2	CSVESAGLAGTGELFF
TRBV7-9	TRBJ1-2	CASSLLLEELGGYTF
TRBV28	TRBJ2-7	CASSLSTGAGDEQYF
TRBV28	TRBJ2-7	CASGKLGLNYEQYF
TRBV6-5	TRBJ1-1	CASSYFGGEAFF
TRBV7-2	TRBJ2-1	CASSLRFRVRENNEQFF
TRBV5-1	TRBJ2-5	CASSWNLYGQQETQYF
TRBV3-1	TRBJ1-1	CASSPVGGSGTEAFF
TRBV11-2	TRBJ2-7	CASSPPKSLPYEQYF
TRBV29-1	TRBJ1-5	CSEYNSVHSNQPQHF
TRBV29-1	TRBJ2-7	CSVEDLSSGHSYEQYF
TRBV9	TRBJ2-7	CASSVGGGSEQYF
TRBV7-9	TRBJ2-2	CASSLVPRGLSTGELFF
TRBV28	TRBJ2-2	CASRPGLAEANTGELFF
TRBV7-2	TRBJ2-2	CASRSVNTGELFF
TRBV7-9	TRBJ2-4	CASRPGTKPGNIQYF
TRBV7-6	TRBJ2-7	CASSLTREDHEQYF
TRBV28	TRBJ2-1	CASSPYPSGVTSYNEQFF
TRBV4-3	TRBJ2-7	CASSQDSRSSYELYF